This record looks at one T cell receptor beta chain sequence and its context. Its antigen is still unknown. The data were obtained in a study of T-cell reconstitution after alpha-beta-depleted transplantation in children. Study-level findings and limits: Expanded graft clones, several hundred of them, were reportedly the source of alpha-beta T cells about two months after transplant.

The V segment lost 3 bases and the J segment 7 bases; nucleotides outside the gene matches: 11. Germline V gene sequence: CDR1 SQVTM, CDR2 ANQGSEA. The CDR3 contains 15 residues. Preparation of the TCRbeta library used unique molecular identifiers. TCRdb processed the PCR reads anew with MiXCR; each CDR3 protein has one entry. The sample shows around 580,000 distinct CDR3 sequences, 20% to 25% of them seen only once. The chain couples TRBV29-1 to TRBJ1-2, with 10 bases fitting TRBD1. This specimen consisted of PBMCs, mostly from graft donor cells, obtained 360 days after TCRalphabeta/CD19-depleted stem cell transplant. The TCR comes from a boy under two years old who had a stem cell transplant for acute myeloid leukemia, so the T cells may come from the graft donor. CDR3 in amino acids: CSVDTLTGGAAGYTF. The CDR3 DNA follows: TGCAGCGTTGATACCTTGACAGGGGGCGCCGCTGGCTACACCTTC.